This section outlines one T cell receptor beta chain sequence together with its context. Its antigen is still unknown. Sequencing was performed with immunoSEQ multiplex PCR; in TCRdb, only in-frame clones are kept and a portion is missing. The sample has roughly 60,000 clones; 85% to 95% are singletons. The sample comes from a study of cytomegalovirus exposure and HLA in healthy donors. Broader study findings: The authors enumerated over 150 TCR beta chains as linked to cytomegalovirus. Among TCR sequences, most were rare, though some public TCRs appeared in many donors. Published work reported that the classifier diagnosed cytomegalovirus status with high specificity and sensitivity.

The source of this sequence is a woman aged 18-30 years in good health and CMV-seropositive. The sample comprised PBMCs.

CDR3 nucleotides: TGTGCCAGCAGTTCGGGTAACGAACAGCCCCAGCATTTT. Protein: CASSSGNEQPQHF. V usage is TRBV27 and J usage is TRBJ1-5; D unclear. The germline CDR1 and CDR2 sequences are MNHEY and SMNVEV (reference sequence). The CDR3 sequence is 13 residues long. Trimming took off 4 bases at V and 7 bases at J, with 11 bases between the two ends.